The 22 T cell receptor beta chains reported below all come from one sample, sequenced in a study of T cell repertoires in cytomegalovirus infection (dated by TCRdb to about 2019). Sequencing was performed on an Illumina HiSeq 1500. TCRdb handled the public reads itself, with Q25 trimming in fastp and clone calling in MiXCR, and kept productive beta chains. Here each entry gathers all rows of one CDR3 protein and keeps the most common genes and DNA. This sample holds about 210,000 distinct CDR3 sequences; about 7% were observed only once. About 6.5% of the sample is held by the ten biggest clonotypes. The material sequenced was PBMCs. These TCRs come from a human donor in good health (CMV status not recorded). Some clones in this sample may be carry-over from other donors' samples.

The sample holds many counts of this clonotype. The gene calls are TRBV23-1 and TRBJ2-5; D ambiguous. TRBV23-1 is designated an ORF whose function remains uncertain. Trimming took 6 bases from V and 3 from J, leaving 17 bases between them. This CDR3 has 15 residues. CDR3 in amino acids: CASSRLPTREETQYF. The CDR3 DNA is TGCGCCAGCAGCCGGCTCCCGACCCGGGAAGAGACCCAGTACTTC.

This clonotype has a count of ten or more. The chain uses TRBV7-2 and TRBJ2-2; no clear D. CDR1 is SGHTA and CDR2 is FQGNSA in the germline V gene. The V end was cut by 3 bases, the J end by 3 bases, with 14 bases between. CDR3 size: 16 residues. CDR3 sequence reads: CASSFTVPQYTGELFF. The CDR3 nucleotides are TGTGCCAGCAGCTTCACTGTTCCCCAATACACCGGGGAGCTGTTTTTT.

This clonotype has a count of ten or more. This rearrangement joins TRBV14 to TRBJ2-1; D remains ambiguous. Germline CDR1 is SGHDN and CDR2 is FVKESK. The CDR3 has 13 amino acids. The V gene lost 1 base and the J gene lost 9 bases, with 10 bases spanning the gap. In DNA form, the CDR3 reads TGTGCCAGCAGCCAAGTCCAAATAACTGAGCAGTTCTTC. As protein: CASSQVQITEQFF.

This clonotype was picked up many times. The chain's CDR3 is CASSLVWSELNEKLFF. In DNA, the CDR3 is TGTGCCAGCAGCTTAGTATGGTCGGAACTAAATGAAAAACTGTTTTTT. The genes are TRBV7-2 and TRBJ1-4; D gene uncertain. The CDR3 totals 16 residues. V dropped 1 base and J dropped 5 bases, with 14 bases sitting between them. The germline V gene encodes CDR1 SGHTA and CDR2 FQGNSA.

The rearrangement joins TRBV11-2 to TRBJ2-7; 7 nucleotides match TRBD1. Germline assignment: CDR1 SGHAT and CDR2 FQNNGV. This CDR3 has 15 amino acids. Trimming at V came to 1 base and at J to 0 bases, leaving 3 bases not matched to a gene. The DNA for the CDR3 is TGTGCCAGCAGCTTAGGACAGGGACCCTCCTACGAGCAGTACTTC. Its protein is CASSLGQGPSYEQYF.

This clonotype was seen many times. This CDR3 reads CASSGGTVNSPLHF. The CDR3 coding sequence is TGTGCCAGCAGTGGTGGGACAGTTAATTCACCCCTCCACTTT. The chain uses TRBV25-1 and TRBJ1-6, with TRBD1 identical over 7 bases. After removal of 4 bases from V and 6 bases from J, the junction contained 3 bases not matched to a gene. CDR3 length equals 14 residues. Germline V gives CDR1 MGHDK, CDR2 SYGVNS.

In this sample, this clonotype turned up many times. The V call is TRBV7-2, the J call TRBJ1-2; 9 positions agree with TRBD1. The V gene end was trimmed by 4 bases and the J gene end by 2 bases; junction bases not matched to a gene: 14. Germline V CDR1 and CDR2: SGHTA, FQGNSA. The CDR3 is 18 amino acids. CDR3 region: CASSSGRTGEPSNYGYTF. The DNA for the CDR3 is TGTGCCAGCAGCTCTGGAAGGACAGGGGAACCGTCGAACTATGGCTACACCTTC.

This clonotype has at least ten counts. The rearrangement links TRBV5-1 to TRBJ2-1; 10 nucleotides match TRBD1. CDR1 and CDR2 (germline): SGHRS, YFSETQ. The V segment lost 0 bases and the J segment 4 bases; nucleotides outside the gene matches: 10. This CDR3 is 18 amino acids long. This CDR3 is CASSLGLLPGQGYNEQFF. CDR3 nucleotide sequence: TGCGCCAGCAGCTTGGGACTCTTACCGGGACAGGGGTACAATGAGCAGTTCTTC. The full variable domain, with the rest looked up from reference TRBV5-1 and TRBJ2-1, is KAGVTQTPRYLIKTRGQQVTLSCSPISGHRSVSWYQQTPGQGLQFLFEYFSETQRNKGNFPGRFSGRQFSNSRSEMNVSTLELGDSALYLCASSLGLLPGQGYNEQFFGPGTRLTVL.

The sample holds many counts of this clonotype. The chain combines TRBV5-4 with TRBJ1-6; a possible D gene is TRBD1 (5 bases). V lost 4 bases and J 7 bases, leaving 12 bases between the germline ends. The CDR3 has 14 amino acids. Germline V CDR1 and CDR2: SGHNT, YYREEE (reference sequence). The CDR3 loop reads CASSLRDGNSPLHF. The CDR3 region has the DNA TGTGCCAGCAGCCTCCGGGACGGCAATTCACCCCTCCACTTT.

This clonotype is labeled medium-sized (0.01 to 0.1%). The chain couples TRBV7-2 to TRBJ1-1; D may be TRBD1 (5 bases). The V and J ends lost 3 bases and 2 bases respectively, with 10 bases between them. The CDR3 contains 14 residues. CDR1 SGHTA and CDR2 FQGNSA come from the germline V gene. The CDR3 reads CASSLFQGNTEAFF. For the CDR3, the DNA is TGTGCCAGCAGCTTGTTCCAGGGAAACACTGAAGCTTTCTTT.

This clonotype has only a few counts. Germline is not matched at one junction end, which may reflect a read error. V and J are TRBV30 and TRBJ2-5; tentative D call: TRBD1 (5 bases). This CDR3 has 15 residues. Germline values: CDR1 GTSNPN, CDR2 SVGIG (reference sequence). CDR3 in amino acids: CAWSVGRGFQETQYF. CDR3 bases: TGTGCCTGGAGTGTGGGGCGAGGCTTCCAAGAGACTCAGTACTTC.

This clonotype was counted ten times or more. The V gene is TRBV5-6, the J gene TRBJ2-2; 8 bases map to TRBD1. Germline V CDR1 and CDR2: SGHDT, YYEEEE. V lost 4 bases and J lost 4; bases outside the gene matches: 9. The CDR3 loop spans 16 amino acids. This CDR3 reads CASSHGQGVLTGELFF. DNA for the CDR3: TGTGCCAGCAGCCACGGACAGGGAGTTCTCACCGGGGAGCTGTTTTTT.

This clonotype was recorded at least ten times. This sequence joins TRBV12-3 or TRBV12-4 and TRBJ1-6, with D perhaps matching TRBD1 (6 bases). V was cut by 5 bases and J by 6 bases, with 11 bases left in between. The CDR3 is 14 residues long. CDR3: CASSGGQFNSPLHF. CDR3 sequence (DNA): TGTGCCAGCAGTGGCGGACAGTTTAATTCACCCCTCCACTTT.

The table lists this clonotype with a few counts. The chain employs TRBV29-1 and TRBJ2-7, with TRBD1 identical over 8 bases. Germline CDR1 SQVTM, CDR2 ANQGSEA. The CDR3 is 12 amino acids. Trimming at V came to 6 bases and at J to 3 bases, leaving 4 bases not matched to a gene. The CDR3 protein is CSVRTGYYEQYF. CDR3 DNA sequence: TGCAGCGTCCGGACAGGGTACTACGAGCAGTACTTC.

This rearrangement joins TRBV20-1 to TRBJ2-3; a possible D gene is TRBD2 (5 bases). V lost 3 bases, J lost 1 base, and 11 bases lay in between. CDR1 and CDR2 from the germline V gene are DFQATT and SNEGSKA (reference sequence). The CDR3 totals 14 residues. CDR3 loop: CSASESGGTDTQYF. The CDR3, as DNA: TGCAGTGCTAGCGAGTCCGGGGGCACAGATACGCAGTATTTT.

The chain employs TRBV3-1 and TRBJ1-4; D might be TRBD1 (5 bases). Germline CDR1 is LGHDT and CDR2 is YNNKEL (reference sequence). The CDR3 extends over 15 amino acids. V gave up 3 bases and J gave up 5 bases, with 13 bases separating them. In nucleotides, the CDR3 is TGTGCCAGCAGCCAGCCCACGGGACCGAATGAAAAACTGTTTTTT. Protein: CASSQPTGPNEKLFF.

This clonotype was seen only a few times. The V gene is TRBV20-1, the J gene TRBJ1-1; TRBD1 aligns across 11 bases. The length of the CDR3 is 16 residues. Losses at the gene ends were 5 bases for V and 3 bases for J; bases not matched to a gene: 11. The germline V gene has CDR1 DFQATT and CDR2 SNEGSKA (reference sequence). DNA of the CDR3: TGCAGTGCTGCGGGACAGGGGGGGGGCGCTTACACTGAAGCTTTCTTT. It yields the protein CSAAGQGGGAYTEAFF.

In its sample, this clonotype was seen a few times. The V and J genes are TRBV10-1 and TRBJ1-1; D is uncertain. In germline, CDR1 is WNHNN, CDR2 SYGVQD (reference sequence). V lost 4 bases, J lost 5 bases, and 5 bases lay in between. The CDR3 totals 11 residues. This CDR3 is CASSGGTEAFF. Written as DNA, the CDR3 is TGCGCCAGCAGTGGTGGGACTGAAGCTTTCTTT.

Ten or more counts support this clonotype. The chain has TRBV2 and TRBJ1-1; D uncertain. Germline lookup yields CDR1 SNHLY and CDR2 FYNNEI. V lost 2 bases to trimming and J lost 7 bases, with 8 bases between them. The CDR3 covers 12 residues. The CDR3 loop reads CASSESPFEAFF. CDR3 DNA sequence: TGTGCCAGCAGTGAAAGTCCGTTTGAAGCTTTCTTT.

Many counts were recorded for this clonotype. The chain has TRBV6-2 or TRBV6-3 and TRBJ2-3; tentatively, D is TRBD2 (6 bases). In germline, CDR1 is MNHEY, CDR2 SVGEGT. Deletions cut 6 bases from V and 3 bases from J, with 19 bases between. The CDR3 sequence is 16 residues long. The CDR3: CASRGGSRVWTDTQYF. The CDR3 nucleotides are TGTGCCAGCAGGGGGGGATCCCGTGTTTGGACAGATACGCAGTATTTT.

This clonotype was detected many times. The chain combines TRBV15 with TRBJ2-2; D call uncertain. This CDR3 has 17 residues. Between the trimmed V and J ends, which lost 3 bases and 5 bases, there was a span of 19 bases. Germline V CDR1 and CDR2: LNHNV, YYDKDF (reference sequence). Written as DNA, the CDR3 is TGTGCCACCAGCAGTCCAAGGCCGACGGGTAGGACCGGGGAGCTGTTTTTT. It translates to CATSSPRPTGRTGELFF.

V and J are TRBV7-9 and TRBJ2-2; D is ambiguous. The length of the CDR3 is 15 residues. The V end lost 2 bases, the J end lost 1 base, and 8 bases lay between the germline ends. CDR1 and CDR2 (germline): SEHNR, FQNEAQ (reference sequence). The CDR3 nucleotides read TGTGCCAGCAGCTTACCGGCAGAGAACACCGGGGAGCTGTTTTTT. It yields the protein CASSLPAENTGELFF.